This T cell receptor beta chain was retrieved from a study of T-cell memory formation after mild COVID-19. This CDR3 is built from 17 residues. The germline V and J ends were trimmed by 2 bases and 0 bases, with 15 bases remaining between them. Germline loops: CDR1 MGHDK, CDR2 SYGVNS. Each CDR3 protein is one row after TCRdb ran MiXCR on the 5' RACE reads. Among a few hundred thousand distinct CDR3 sequences listed, about a sixth were seen once. This rearrangement joins TRBV25-1 to TRBJ2-3; D remains unclear. The sequencing input was PBMCs or a T cell subset sorted from them (not recorded which). This receptor was taken from a man aged 18-30 years who had mild COVID-19 (a few samples of this study predate the infection). Cell type and time point are not known. CDR3 loop: CASSEPTDTTSTDTQYF. For the CDR3, the DNA is TGTGCCAGCAGTGAACCCACAGATACAACTAGCACAGATACGCAGTATTTT. Full variable domain (rest looked up from reference TRBV25-1 and TRBJ2-3): EADIYQTPRYLVIGTGKKITLECSQTMGHDKMYWYQQDPGMELHLIHYSYGVNSTEKGDLSSESTVSRIRTEHFPLTLESARPSHTSQYLCASSEPTDTTSTDTQYFGPGTRLTVL.